Below are 8 T cell receptor beta chains sequenced from a single sample in a study of T cell repertoires in cytomegalovirus infection. TCRdb reprocessed the reads via MiXCR and lists one record per CDR3 protein. The data show approximately 1,000,000 distinct CDR3 sequences, roughly 31% seen once. These receptors have no identified antigens. The sample was cultured CD8+ T cells from PBMCs, taken from culture after CMV antigen stimulation. The receptors shown here come from a human donor in good health (CMV status not recorded). Some clones in this sample may be carry-over from other donors' samples.

V is TRBV12-3 or TRBV12-4 and J is TRBJ1-5; no definite D call. V lost 2 bases to trimming and J lost 2 bases, with 16 bases between them. The CDR3 covers 17 residues. CDR3 amino acids: CASSLTWQSDRNQPQHF. CDR3 DNA: TGTGCCAGCAGTTTAACTTGGCAGTCGGACCGCAATCAGCCCCAGCATTTT.

The chain combines TRBV11-3 with TRBJ1-5; TRBD1 might be the D (5 bases). The V and J ends lost 4 bases and 4 bases respectively, with 17 bases between them. This CDR3 contains 16 residues. Germline CDR1 SGHNT, CDR2 YENEEA. The CDR3 sequence is CASSYHRDAGNQPQHF. The CDR3 DNA reads as TGTGCCAGCAGCTATCACCGGGACGCGGGGAATCAGCCCCAGCATTTT.

The table lists this clonotype with many counts. The chain recombines TRBV7-9 with TRBJ2-7; 9 bases agree with TRBD2. The germline gives CDR1 SEHNR, CDR2 FQNEAQ (reference sequence). V lost 2 bases, J lost 1 base, and 6 bases stayed unmatched. This CDR3 spans 16 amino acids. The CDR3 here is CASSLRIAGDSYEQYF. Here the CDR3 DNA reads TGTGCCAGCAGCTTACGGATAGCGGGGGATTCCTACGAGCAGTACTTC.

In this sample, this clonotype turned up a few times. CDR3 sequence reads: CASKGGLTTEAFF. The CDR3 DNA reads TGTGCCAGCAAAGGAGGGTTAACGACTGAAGCTTTCTTT. The V call is TRBV6-1, the J call TRBJ1-1, with unresolved D. Trimming cost V 7 bases and J 5 bases, with 14 bases left between them. CDR3 length: 13 amino acids. Germline values: CDR1 MNHNS, CDR2 SASEGT.

This clonotype was counted between two and nine times. This sequence joins TRBV6-2 or TRBV6-3 and TRBJ2-1, with D possibly called TRBD1 or TRBD2 (5 bases each). The CDR3 consists of 19 residues. V dropped 4 bases and J dropped 0 bases, with 22 bases sitting between them. The V gene's germline CDR1 is MNHEY and CDR2 SVGEGT. The CDR3 reads CASSSRRNSAGSSYNEQFF. The CDR3 DNA sequence: TGTGCCAGCAGTTCCCGCCGGAATTCGGCAGGGAGCTCCTACAATGAGCAGTTCTTC.

A word on this clonotype: A clone one base away is much larger, so this may be a read error. This chain's CDR3 is CASSYGTGSTGEPFF. The CDR3 DNA sequence: TGTGCCAGCAGCTATGGGACAGGGTCCACCGGGGAGCCGTTTTTT. The chain combines TRBV7-2 with TRBJ2-2; TRBD1 matches 9 bases. CDR1 SGHTA and CDR2 FQGNSA come from the germline V gene. The CDR3 is made up of 15 amino acids.

This clonotype was recorded a few times. The chain combines TRBV7-2 with TRBJ2-2; 9 bases fit TRBD1. The CDR3 loop spans 12 amino acids. Trimming took 8 bases from V and 5 from J; bases not matched to a gene: 0. Germline V gene lookup returns CDR1 SGHTA and CDR2 FQGNSA. CDR3 in amino acids: CASGQGTGELFF. In DNA form, the CDR3 reads TGTGCCAGCGGACAGGGGACCGGGGAGCTGTTTTTT.

The sample holds a few counts of this clonotype. The chain employs TRBV27 and TRBJ2-3; 10 nucleotides align to TRBD2. This CDR3 is 17 amino acids long. The J segment lost 4 bases and the V segment lost 5 bases, leaving 12 bases of the junction unmatched. The germline V gene encodes CDR1 MNHEY and CDR2 SMNVEV (reference sequence). CDR3 residues: CASSPPQRGGFADTQYF. The CDR3 DNA follows: TGTGCCAGCAGTCCCCCCCAGCGGGGGGGCTTCGCAGATACGCAGTATTTT.